This paragraph reports one TCR beta chain. This specimen comes from a study of blood T cell repertoires in COVID-19. Whole-study context: Acute-phase and convalescent COVID-19 samples originated in the United States, Italy and Spain.

Trimming removed 5 bases from V and 5 bases from J; junction bases left unmatched: 15. The CDR3 loop spans 17 amino acids. Germline V gene lookup returns CDR1 SGHTA and CDR2 FQGNSA. In the study's own analysis: Reference gene primer amplification in the assay estimated nucleated cell counts. Clones were read by immunoSEQ multiplex PCR, and TCRdb kept only the in-frame ones, dropping some. Clone size and the V and J calls come from that table; the DNA yielded D and trimming. The table shows 200,000 to 250,000 clones, with around nine tenths occurring only once. Cohort allocation depended upon clinical history that participants reported.

The chain uses TRBV7-2 and TRBJ1-2; 9 bases map to TRBD1. What was sequenced was PBMCs or T cells enriched from blood (not recorded which). The clonotype was recovered from a woman aged 50 to 60 with acute COVID-19. The CDR3, as DNA: TGTGCCAGCAGCCCCTCCGGGACAGGGTTTTTTGTATATGGCTACACCTTC. Residues: CASSPSGTGFFVYGYTF.